Listed below are T cell receptor beta chains from one sample, sequenced in a study of cytomegalovirus exposure and HLA in healthy donors. TCRdb's copy holds only in-frame clones and misses some; the assay was immunoSEQ multiplex PCR. This table holds 200,000 to 250,000 clones, 65% to 85% found once. Sequenced sample: PBMCs. These TCRs come from a boy aged 2 to 9 in good health and CMV-seronegative. Both conserved end residues are part of each CDR3. A D gene is named only where the DNA matches it firmly. Part of the rows lack a size; the others show once, few, many or a class for expanded clones.

J gene: TRBJ2-3
V gene: TRBV5-5
D gene: -
clone size: -
CDR3 DNA: TGTGCCAGCAGCTTGGGGAACGCGGGAAGCACAGATACGCAGTATTTT
CDR3 protein: CASSLGNAGSTDTQYF

J gene: TRBJ2-1
V gene: TRBV27
D gene: TRBD1
clone size: -
CDR3 DNA: TGTGCCAGCAGTTTCTCCTGGGGAGAGGGGGCTTACAATGAGCAGTTCTTC
CDR3 protein: CASSFSWGEGAYNEQFF

J gene: TRBJ1-2
V gene: TRBV7-9
D gene: TRBD1
clone size: -
CDR3 DNA: TGTGCCAGCAGCCAACAGGGGGGAGACGGCTACACCTTC
CDR3 protein: CASSQQGGDGYTF

J gene: TRBJ2-4
V gene: TRBV5-6
D gene: -
clone size: -
CDR3 DNA: TGTGCCAGCAGCTTTGGCGGTGGCATTCAGTACTTC
CDR3 protein: CASSFGGGIQYF

J gene: TRBJ2-7
V gene: TRBV30
D gene: TRBD1
clone size: -
CDR3 DNA: TGTGCCTGGAGTCAGGGGGCACAGAGCTCCTACGAGCAGTACTTC
CDR3 protein: CAWSQGAQSSYEQYF

J gene: TRBJ1-3
V gene: TRBV2
D gene: TRBD1
clone size: few
CDR3 DNA: TGTGCCAGCAGTGATGACAGGGGGCGAGGAAACACCATATATTTT
CDR3 protein: CASSDDRGRGNTIYF

J gene: TRBJ2-3
V gene: TRBV7-6
D gene: TRBD2
clone size: -
CDR3 DNA: TGTGCCAGCAGCTTAACGGCGGGAGGGGAAACAGATACGCAGTATTTT
CDR3 protein: CASSLTAGGETDTQYF

J gene: TRBJ2-7
V gene: TRBV5-1
D gene: -
clone size: -
CDR3 DNA: TGCGCCAGCCGTGCGGCTTCCTACGAGCAGTACTTC
CDR3 protein: CASRAASYEQYF

J gene: TRBJ2-1
V gene: TRBV30
D gene: -
clone size: -
CDR3 DNA: TGTGCCTGGAGTGTACCAGCGGAGCGGGATGAGCAGTTCTTC
CDR3 protein: CAWSVPAERDEQFF

J gene: TRBJ1-2
V gene: TRBV11-2
D gene: TRBD1
clone size: once
CDR3 DNA: TGTGCCAGCAGCCCCGACAGGGGATCTCGCTATGGCTACACCTTC
CDR3 protein: CASSPDRGSRYGYTF

J gene: TRBJ1-5
V gene: TRBV2
D gene: TRBD1
clone size: few
CDR3 DNA: TGTGCCAGCGCCTTTGGACAGGGTAGCAATCAGCCCCAGCATTTT
CDR3 protein: CASAFGQGSNQPQHF

J gene: TRBJ1-1
V gene: TRBV5-1
D gene: -
clone size: -
CDR3 DNA: TGCGCCAGCAGCCCCACCGGGACACCCTTGAACACTGAAGCTTTCTTT
CDR3 protein: CASSPTGTPLNTEAFF

J gene: TRBJ1-4
V gene: TRBV5-6
D gene: -
clone size: -
CDR3 DNA: TGTGCCAGCAGCTTGGCCTCGGGGGAGCTTGAAAAACTGTTTTTT
CDR3 protein: CASSLASGELEKLFF

J gene: TRBJ2-4
V gene: TRBV10-3
D gene: TRBD1
clone size: -
CDR3 DNA: TGTGCCACCAGTGGGGAGACAGGGGGTAACATTCAGTACTTC
CDR3 protein: CATSGETGGNIQYF

J gene: TRBJ1-1
V gene: TRBV18
D gene: -
clone size: -
CDR3 DNA: TGTGCCAGCTCACCGCCGACACAGAACACTGAAGCTTTCTTT
CDR3 protein: CASSPPTQNTEAFF

J gene: TRBJ2-7
V gene: TRBV6-1
D gene: -
clone size: -
CDR3 DNA: TGTGCCAGCAGCGCCCCCGGGGGGCCGGGGTACGAGCAGTACTTC
CDR3 protein: CASSAPGGPGYEQYF

J gene: TRBJ2-5
V gene: TRBV19
D gene: TRBD1
clone size: -
CDR3 DNA: TGTGCCAGTAGTATTACGGACAGGGAGATCGAGACCCAGTACTTC
CDR3 protein: CASSITDREIETQYF

J gene: TRBJ2-5
V gene: TRBV4-1
D gene: -
clone size: -
CDR3 DNA: TGCGCCAGCAGCCAAACTACAGGCCCACAAGAGACCCAGTACTTC
CDR3 protein: CASSQTTGPQETQYF

J gene: TRBJ1-1
V gene: TRBV12-5
D gene: -
clone size: -
CDR3 DNA: TGTGCTAGTGGCCCAGGGTCGAACACTGAAGCTTTCTTT
CDR3 protein: CASGPGSNTEAFF

J gene: TRBJ2-1
V gene: TRBV7-9
D gene: -
clone size: once
CDR3 DNA: TGTGCCAGCAGCTTATCTTCTTACAATGAGCAGTTCTTC
CDR3 protein: CASSLSSYNEQFF

J gene: TRBJ2-2
V gene: TRBV19
D gene: TRBD1
clone size: -
CDR3 DNA: TGTGCCAGTAGTACTAACCGGGACAGGGGGTTGAGCACCGGGGAGCTGTTTTTT
CDR3 protein: CASSTNRDRGLSTGELFF

J gene: TRBJ2-7
V gene: TRBV19
D gene: -
clone size: -
CDR3 DNA: TGTGCCAGCTCTACAGGGAGCCACGAGCAGTACTTC
CDR3 protein: CASSTGSHEQYF

J gene: TRBJ1-2
V gene: TRBV12-5
D gene: -
clone size: -
CDR3 DNA: TGTGCTAGTGGTTTGGGGGACACCGCTAACTATGGCTACACCTTC
CDR3 protein: CASGLGDTANYGYTF

J gene: TRBJ2-5
V gene: TRBV6-5
D gene: -
clone size: once
CDR3 DNA: TGTGCCAGCAGTTACTCGTTGGCTTGGGAGACCCAGTACTTC
CDR3 protein: CASSYSLAWETQYF

J gene: TRBJ2-1
V gene: TRBV29-1
D gene: -
clone size: -
CDR3 DNA: TGCAGCGTTCCAGGGGTAGGCTACAATGAGCAGTTCTTC
CDR3 protein: CSVPGVGYNEQFF

J gene: TRBJ1-4
V gene: TRBV27
D gene: TRBD1
clone size: -
CDR3 DNA: TGTGCCAGCAGTTCAATACAGGGGAATAGGGGTGAAAAACTGTTTTTT
CDR3 protein: CASSSIQGNRGEKLFF

J gene: TRBJ2-3
V gene: TRBV27
D gene: TRBD1
clone size: -
CDR3 DNA: TGTGCCAGCAGTCCCCGGGACAGGGCCCCCACAGATACGCAGTATTTT
CDR3 protein: CASSPRDRAPTDTQYF

J gene: TRBJ2-7
V gene: TRBV18
D gene: TRBD1
clone size: -
CDR3 DNA: TGTGCCAGCTCACTCGGACAGGGCTACGAGCAGTACTTC
CDR3 protein: CASSLGQGYEQYF